This T cell receptor (beta chain) was identified during a study of blood T cell repertoires in COVID-19 (TCRdb year 2020). Looking at the study overall: Samples from collaborators originated in the United States, Italy and Spain and spanned both the acute and convalescent phases of COVID-19. Nearly every sample came with metadata listing a de-identified subject ID, COVID-19 status, age in years and sex. Where HLA class I and class II types were available, the types were taken from metadata supplied by the sample provider, not from assay-based typing. Samples were obtained from the ongoing ImmuneRACE study (first 160 participants) and from 950 to 1,500 subjects provided by 6 global collaborators. The repertoires were released in a freely available public database meant as a resource for research on the immune response to SARS-CoV-2. Deeply sampled blood TCRbeta repertoires from subjects exposed to, actively infected with, or recovered from COVID-19 were included in the dataset. The prospective study material was composed of cDNA or gDNA derived from T cells, B-cell-depleted T cells, or PBMCs. Paper-wide results and their limitations: The amount of clinical and demographic metadata varied by source and participant and was provided uncurated.

TCRbeta CDR3 regions were amplified from genomic DNA using the immunoSEQ Assay, a bias-controlled multiplex PCR. In the original analysis: The number of nucleated cells in each sample was estimated by amplification of reference gene primers within the assay. Sequence reads were collapsed and filtered to measure the absolute abundance of every unique TCRbeta CDR3 rearrangement. For each sample, productive Simpson clonality was calculated by taking the square root of Simpson's diversity index across productive rearrangements. TCRdb obtained this table from immuneACCESS and retained in-frame rearrangements with V and J assigned. These tables miss some clones; where compared with another copy, unresolved V genes account for less than half of the shortfall, and the remainder is unexplained. V and J calls and clone size are given by that table; D and trimming were obtained from the DNA. The sample yields under 200,000 clones; around nine tenths were counted once. Together, the top ten hold around 3.5% of the sample.

Counted from cysteine to phenylalanine, this CDR3 has 15 amino acids. Just the 45-base CDR3 DNA is kept, in frame starting at base 1. V lost 3 bases and J lost 0 bases; the stretch between them is 9 bases long. The germline V gene (reference sequence) sets CDR1 to LNHDA and CDR2 to SQIVND. The collaborating institutions used their own protocols to collect whole blood in K2EDTA tubes. Collaborator samples were shipped for TCRbeta analysis as frozen whole blood, isolated PBMCs, or DNA extracted from either sample type. Concerning this clone itself: There is no known antigen for this receptor. There are no base qualities to consult, and no much larger clone falls within one base.

The rearranged chain carries TRBV19 and TRBJ1-5, and the D gene may be TRBD1, 6 bases matching. This TCR came from a man aged 18 to 30 with active or convalescent COVID-19. The sample consisted of peripheral blood. The DNA reads TGTGCCAGTAGTATCACAGGGTATAGCAATCAGCCCCAGCATTTT. This gives the protein CASSITGYSNQPQHF.